Sequencing of this T cell receptor (beta chain) was carried out in a study of a mutant IDH1 vaccine in newly diagnosed glioma. Study-wide context: Treated patients comprised about 62% males and 37.5% females, mean age approximately 42 years.

As for time point: baseline, week 1 (first vaccination visit). Regarding treatment: pre-vaccination baseline after standard-of-care therapy. Each astrocytoma in the donors was new, WHO grade 3 or 4, IDH1-mutant and ATRX-lost. This table comes from immunoSEQ multiplex PCR, and its TCRdb copy is limited to in-frame clones, with some not included. In the table there are approximately 92,000 clones, about 82% of which are singletons. Germline V gene sequence: CDR1 SGHNT, CDR2 YENEEA. There are 12 residues in the CDR3. Trimming took 0 bases from V and 10 from J, leaving 7 bases between them. This receptor was taken from a man aged 40-55 years with glioma. V is TRBV11-3 and J is TRBJ2-1; D is unclear. Sequencing was performed on PBMCs, taken from a glioma patient treated with radiotherapy, temozolomide or both. This CDR3 is CASSLETHEQFF. In nucleotides, the CDR3 is TGTGCCAGCAGCTTAGAGACGCACGAGCAGTTCTTC.